The sequence of this T cell receptor (beta chain) was determined in a study of blood T cell repertoires in COVID-19. The overall study: Nucleic acid was either cDNA or gDNA, and it came from T cells, B-cell-depleted T cells, or PBMCs.

V lost 0 bases to trimming and J lost 2 bases, with 5 bases between them. CDR3 length: 15 amino acids. The germline gives CDR1 MRHNA, CDR2 SNTAGT. The sample holds a few counts of this clone. Original handling: Reference gene primer amplification in the assay estimated nucleated cell counts. Measured with immunoSEQ multiplex PCR; TCRdb has only the in-frame clones, and not every one. V and J calls and clone size are copied from that table; D and trimming were computed from the DNA. The sample carries some 75,000 clones, 65% to 85% recorded once. This chain connects TRBV6-4 to TRBJ2-6, with no clear D. The sequenced sample consisted of peripheral blood. This sequence was found in a man aged 45-65 years with COVID-19, enrolled during active disease. For the CDR3, the DNA is TGTGCCAGCAGTGACTCGAGTGCTGGGGCCAACGTCCTGACTTTC. Its translation: CASSDSSAGANVLTF.